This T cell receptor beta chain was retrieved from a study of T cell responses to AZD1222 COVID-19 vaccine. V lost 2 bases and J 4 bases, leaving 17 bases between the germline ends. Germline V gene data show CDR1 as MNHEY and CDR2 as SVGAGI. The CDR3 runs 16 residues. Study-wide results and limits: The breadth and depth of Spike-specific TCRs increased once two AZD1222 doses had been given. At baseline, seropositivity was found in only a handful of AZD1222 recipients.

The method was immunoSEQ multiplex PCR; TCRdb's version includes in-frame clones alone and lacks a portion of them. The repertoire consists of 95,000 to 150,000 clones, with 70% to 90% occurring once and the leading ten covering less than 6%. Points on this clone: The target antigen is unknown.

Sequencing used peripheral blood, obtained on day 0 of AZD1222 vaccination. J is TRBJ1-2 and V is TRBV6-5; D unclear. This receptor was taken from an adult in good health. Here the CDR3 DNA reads TGTGCCAGCAGTTACGGTGAGGGTACCCTGGGCTATGGCTACACCTTC. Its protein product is CASSYGEGTLGYGYTF.